This passage covers 3 T cell receptor beta chains from one sample sequenced in a study of Ad26.COV2.S vaccination and SARS-CoV-2 variants. Libraries were prepared by immunoSEQ multiplex PCR; TCRdb keeps only in-frame clonotypes and omits some of them. The data contain fewer than 400,000 clones, about 91% of them singletons. Treatment: about 20 received Ad26.COV2.S at low or high dose, single or two shots; several received placebo; per-sample allocation not given. Collection of samples fell on day 63 after the first vaccine or placebo injection. The material was peripheral blood, obtained in a trial of Ad26.COV2.S vaccine versus placebo. The receptors were sampled from a person aged 18-65 years who received the Ad26.COV2.S COVID-19 vaccine or a placebo.

The chain is built from TRBV18 and TRBJ2-1; TRBD2 aligns across 8 bases. This CDR3 has 18 amino acids. Germline values: CDR1 KGHSH, CDR2 LQKENI. V shed 3 bases and J 8 bases; nucleotides not matched to a gene: 18. The CDR3 loop is CASSPPRREGGLLHEQFF. The CDR3 region has the DNA TGTGCCAGCTCACCCCCCCGTCGGGAGGGCGGACTGTTGCATGAGCAGTTCTTC.

The chain carries TRBV7-3 and TRBJ2-3; 8 nucleotides match TRBD2. This CDR3 region has 16 residues. Unmatched junction bases numbered 8, after V lost 3 bases and J lost 3 bases. In germline, CDR1 is SGHTA, CDR2 FQGTGA. The CDR3 coding sequence is TGTGCCAGCAGCTTGGCCCCCGGGAGGGCGACAGATACGCAGTATTTT. It yields the protein CASSLAPGRATDTQYF.

The V gene is TRBV24-1, the J gene TRBJ2-1; tentatively, D is TRBD1 (6 bases). CDR3 length: 15 residues. Germline loops: CDR1 KGHDR, CDR2 SFDVKD. The V end lost 4 bases, the J end lost 9 bases, and 18 bases lay between the germline ends. The CDR3 bases are TGTGCCACCAGTGACGGAGGTCAGGGGAAAGGTGAGCAGTTCTTC. It specifies CATSDGGQGKGEQFF.